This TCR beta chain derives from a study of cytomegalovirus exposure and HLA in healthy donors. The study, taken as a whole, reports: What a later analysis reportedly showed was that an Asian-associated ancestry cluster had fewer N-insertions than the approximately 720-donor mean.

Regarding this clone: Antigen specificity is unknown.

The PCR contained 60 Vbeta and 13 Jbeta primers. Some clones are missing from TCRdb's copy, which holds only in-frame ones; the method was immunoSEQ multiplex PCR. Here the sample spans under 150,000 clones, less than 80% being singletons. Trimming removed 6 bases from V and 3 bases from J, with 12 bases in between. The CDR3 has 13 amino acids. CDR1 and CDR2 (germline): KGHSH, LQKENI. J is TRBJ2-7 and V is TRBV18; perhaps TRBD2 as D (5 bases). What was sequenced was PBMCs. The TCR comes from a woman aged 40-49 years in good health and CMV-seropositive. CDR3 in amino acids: CASSLAGRYEQYF. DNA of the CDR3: TGTGCCAGCTCCCTGGCGGGTCGCTACGAGCAGTACTTC.